This T cell receptor beta chain was recorded in a study of blood T cell repertoires in COVID-19. This CDR3 has 15 amino acids. The trim removed 0 bases at V and 5 bases at J, leaving 5 bases unmatched. Looked up from germline, CDR1 is SGHRS and CDR2 is YFSETQ. The method was immunoSEQ multiplex PCR; TCRdb's version includes in-frame clones alone and lacks a portion of them. The sample holds 55,000 or so clones; over 80% are singletons and the top ten take 3% to 4.5%. Input material: peripheral blood. The origin of this receptor is a man aged 35-49 years with COVID-19, enrolled during active disease. The rearrangement links TRBV5-1 to TRBJ2-1, with TRBD2 identical over 7 bases. The CDR3 DNA is TGCGCCAGCAGCTTGGTGGTAGCGGGTAACAATGAGCAGTTCTTC. Residues: CASSLVVAGNNEQFF.